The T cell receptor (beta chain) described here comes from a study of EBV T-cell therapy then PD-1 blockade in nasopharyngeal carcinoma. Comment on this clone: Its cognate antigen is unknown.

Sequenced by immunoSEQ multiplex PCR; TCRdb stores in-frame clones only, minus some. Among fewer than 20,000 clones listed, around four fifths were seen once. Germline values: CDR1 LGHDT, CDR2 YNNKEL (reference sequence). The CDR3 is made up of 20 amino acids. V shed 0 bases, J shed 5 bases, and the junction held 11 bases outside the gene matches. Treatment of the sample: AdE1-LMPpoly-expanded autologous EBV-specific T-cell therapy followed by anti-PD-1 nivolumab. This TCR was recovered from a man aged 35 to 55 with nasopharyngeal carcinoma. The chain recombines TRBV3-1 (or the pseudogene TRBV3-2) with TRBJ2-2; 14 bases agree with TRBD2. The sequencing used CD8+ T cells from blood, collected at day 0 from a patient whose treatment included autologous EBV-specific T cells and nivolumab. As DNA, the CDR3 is TGTGCCAGCAGCCAAGAAATAGGACTAGCGGGGGGCCCGAGGACCGGGGAGCTGTTTTTT. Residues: CASSQEIGLAGGPRTGELFF.